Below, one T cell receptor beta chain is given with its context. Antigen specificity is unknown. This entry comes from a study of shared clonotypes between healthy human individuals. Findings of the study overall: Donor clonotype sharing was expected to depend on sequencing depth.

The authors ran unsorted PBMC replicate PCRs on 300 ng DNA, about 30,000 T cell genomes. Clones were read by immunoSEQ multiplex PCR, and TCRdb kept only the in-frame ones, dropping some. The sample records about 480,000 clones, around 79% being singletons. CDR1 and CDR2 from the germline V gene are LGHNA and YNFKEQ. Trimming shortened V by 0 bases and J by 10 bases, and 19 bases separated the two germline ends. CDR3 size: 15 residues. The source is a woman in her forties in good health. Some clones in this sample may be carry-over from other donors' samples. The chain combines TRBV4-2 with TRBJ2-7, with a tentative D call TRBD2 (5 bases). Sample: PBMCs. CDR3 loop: CASSQERAGGWSQYF. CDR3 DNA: TGTGCCAGCAGCCAAGAGCGGGCAGGCGGTTGGTCTCAGTACTTC.